This section outlines one T cell receptor beta chain sequence together with its context. The authors' processing: By means of reference gene primer amplification, nucleated cell counts were estimated. This table comes from immunoSEQ multiplex PCR, and its TCRdb copy is limited to in-frame clones, with some not included. The V and J calls and clone size were taken over from that table, and D and trimming were inferred from the DNA. The table includes over 250,000 clones, 90% to 95% detected once. The sample is drawn from a study of blood T cell repertoires in COVID-19. Study at large: COVID-19 samples collected from the United States, Italy and Spain covered acute and convalescent phases. Sources were T cells, B-cell-depleted T cells, or PBMCs; the material itself was cDNA or gDNA.

The sequence came from a woman in her 30s with COVID-19, enrolled during active disease. The sample taken for sequencing was peripheral blood.

CDR3 residues: CASSDGGSAFF. As DNA, the CDR3 is TGTGCCAGCAGTGACGGCGGATCGGCTTTCTTT. V and J are TRBV6-4 and TRBJ1-1, with D unclear. Germline CDR1 is MRHNA and CDR2 is SNTAGT. CDR3 length equals 11 residues. Trimming took 2 bases from V and 11 from J, leaving 9 bases between them.